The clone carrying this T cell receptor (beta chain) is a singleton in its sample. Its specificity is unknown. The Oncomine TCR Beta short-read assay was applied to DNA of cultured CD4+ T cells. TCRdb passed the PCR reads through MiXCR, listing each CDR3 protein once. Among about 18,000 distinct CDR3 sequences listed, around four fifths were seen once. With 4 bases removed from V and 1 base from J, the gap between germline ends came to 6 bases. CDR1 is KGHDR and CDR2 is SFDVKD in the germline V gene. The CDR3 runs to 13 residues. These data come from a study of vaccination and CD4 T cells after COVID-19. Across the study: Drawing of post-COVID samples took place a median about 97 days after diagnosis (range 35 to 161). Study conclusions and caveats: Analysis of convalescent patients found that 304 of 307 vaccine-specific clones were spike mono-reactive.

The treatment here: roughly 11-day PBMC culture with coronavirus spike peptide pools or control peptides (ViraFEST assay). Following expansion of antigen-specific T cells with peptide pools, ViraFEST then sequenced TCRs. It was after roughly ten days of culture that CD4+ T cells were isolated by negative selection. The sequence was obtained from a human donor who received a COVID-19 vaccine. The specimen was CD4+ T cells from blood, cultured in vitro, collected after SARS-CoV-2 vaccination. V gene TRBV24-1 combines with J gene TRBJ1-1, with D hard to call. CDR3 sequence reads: CATSEAGNTEAFF. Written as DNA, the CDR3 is TGTGCCACCAGTGAGGCAGGGAACACTGAAGCTTTCTTT.